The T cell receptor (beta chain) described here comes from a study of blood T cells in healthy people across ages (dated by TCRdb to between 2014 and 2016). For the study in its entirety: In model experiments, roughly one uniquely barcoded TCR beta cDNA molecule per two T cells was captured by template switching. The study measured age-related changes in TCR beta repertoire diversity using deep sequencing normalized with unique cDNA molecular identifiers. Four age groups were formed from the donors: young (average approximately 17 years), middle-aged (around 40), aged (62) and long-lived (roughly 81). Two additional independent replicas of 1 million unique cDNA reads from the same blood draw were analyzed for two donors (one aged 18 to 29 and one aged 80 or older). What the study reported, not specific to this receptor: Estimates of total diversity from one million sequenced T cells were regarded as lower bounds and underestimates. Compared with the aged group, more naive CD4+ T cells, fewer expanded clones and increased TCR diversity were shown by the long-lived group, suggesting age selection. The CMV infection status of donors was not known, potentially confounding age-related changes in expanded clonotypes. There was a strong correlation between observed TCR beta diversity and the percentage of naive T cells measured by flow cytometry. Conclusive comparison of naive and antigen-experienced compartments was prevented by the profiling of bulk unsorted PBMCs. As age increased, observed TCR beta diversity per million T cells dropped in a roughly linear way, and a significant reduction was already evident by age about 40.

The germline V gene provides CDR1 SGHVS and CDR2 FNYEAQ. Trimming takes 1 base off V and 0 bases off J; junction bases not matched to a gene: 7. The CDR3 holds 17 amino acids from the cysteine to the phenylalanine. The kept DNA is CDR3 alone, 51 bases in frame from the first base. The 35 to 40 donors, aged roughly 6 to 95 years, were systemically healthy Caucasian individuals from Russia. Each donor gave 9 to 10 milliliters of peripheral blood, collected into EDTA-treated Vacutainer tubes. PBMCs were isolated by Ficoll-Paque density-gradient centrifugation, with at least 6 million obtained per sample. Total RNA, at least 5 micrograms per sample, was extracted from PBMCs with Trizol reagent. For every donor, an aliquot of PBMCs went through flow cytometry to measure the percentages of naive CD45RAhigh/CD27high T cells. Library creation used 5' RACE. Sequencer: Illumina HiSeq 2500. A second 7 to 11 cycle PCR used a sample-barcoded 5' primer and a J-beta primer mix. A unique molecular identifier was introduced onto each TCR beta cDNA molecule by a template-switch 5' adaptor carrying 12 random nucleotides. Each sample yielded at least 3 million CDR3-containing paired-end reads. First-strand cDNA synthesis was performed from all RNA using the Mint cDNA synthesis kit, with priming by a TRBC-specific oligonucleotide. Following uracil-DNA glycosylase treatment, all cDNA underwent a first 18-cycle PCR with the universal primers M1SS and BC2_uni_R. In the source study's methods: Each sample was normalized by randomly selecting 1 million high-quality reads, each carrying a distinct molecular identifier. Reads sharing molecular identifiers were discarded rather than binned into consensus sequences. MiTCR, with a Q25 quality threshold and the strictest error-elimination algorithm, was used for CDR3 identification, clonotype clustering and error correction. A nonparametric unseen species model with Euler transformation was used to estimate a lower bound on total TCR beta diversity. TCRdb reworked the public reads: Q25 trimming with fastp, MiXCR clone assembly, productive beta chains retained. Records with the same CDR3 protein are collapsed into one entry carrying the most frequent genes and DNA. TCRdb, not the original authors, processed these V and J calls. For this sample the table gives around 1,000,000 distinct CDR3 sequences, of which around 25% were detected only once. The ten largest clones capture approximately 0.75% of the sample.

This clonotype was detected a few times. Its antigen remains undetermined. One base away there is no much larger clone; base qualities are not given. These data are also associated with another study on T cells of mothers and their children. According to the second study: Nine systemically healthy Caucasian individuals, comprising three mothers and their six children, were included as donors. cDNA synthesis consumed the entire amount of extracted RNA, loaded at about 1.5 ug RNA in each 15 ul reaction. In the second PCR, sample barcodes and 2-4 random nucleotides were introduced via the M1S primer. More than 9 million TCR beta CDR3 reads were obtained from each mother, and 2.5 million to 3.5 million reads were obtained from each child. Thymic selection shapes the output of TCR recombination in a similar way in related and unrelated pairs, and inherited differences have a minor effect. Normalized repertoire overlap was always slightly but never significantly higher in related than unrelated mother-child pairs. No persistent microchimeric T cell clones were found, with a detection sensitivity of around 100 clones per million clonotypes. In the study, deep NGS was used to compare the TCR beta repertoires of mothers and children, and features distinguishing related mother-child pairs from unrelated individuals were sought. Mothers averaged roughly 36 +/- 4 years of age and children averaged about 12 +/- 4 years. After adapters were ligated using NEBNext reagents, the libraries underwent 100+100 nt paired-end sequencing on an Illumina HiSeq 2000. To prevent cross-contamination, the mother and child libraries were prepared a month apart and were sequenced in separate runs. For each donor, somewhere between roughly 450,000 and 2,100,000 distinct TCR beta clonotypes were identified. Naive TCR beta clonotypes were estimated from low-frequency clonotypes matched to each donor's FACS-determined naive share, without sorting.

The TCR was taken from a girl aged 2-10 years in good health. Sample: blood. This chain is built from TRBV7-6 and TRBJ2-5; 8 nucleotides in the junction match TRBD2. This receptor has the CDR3 CASSLEGLGTYQETQYF. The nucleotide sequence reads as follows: TGTGCCAGCAGCTTAGAGGGACTAGGGACGTACCAAGAGACCCAGTACTTC.